Shown below are 27 T cell receptor beta chains from a single sample sequenced in a study of blood T cell repertoires in COVID-19 (TCRdb year 2020). Library method: the immunoSEQ multiplex PCR assay. Sourced from immuneACCESS, this table was stored by TCRdb with only in-frame sequences that have V and J called. A share of the clones is absent; for the studies checked, an unresolved V gene accounts for under half, and the remainder has no known explanation. This sample is represented by approximately 170,000 clones; around nine tenths of them were singletons. The ten largest clonotypes hold under 3% of the sample. The sample taken for sequencing was peripheral blood. These receptors all stem from a woman at least 80 years old with COVID-19, enrolled during active disease.

The chain is built from TRBV7-8 and TRBJ2-2; 8 positions agree with TRBD1. J gave up 3 bases and V 5 bases, and 5 bases lay outside the gene matches. Germline assignment: CDR1 SGHVS and CDR2 FQNEAQ. The CDR3 is made up of 15 amino acids. CDR3 in DNA: TGTGCCAGCAGCCGACAGGGGCTGGACACCGGGGAGCTGTTTTTT. As protein: CASSRQGLDTGELFF.

The chain combines TRBV6-5 with TRBJ1-2, with 9 nucleotides matching TRBD1. Germline V CDR1 and CDR2: MNHEY, SVGAGI. Trimming at V came to 2 bases and at J to 8 bases, leaving 12 bases not matched to a gene. The CDR3 runs 16 residues. The CDR3 loop is CASSYLRDRASKGYTF. In DNA, the CDR3 is TGTGCCAGCAGTTACCTCCGGGACAGGGCTTCGAAAGGCTACACCTTC.

This clone was detected once. The chain links TRBV2 to TRBJ2-1, with TRBD2 matching over 11 bases. CDR1 SNHLY and CDR2 FYNNEI come from the germline V gene. The CDR3 contains 15 residues. Unmatched junction bases numbered 3, after V lost 5 bases and J lost 3 bases. Here the CDR3 reads CASSRGTSGYNEQFF. As DNA, the CDR3 is TGTGCCAGCAGTCGGGGGACTAGCGGCTACAATGAGCAGTTCTTC.

The chain employs TRBV7-3 and TRBJ2-3; TRBD2 agrees at 11 bases. The CDR3 covers 17 residues. The germline gives CDR1 SGHTA, CDR2 FQGTGA. Trimming at V came to 1 base and at J to 5 bases, leaving 8 bases not matched to a gene. The DNA of the CDR3 is TGTGCCAGCAGCTTAAAGGTTACTAGCGGGAGAGGAGATACGCAGTATTTT. This gives the protein CASSLKVTSGRGDTQYF.

The CDR3 DNA is TGTGCCAGCAGCTTAGAGTCGCACTCACGGCAGTACTTC. The encoded protein is CASSLESHSRQYF. The rearrangement links TRBV11-2 to TRBJ2-7; D unresolved. This CDR3 is 13 amino acids long. V was pared by 0 bases and J by 9 bases, with 12 bases between. The germline V gene has CDR1 SGHAT and CDR2 FQNNGV.

The J gene is TRBJ1-6, the V gene TRBV28; D is undetermined. CDR1 MDHEN and CDR2 SYDVKM come from the germline V gene. The CDR3 runs 14 residues. Trimming took 2 bases from V and 8 from J, leaving 10 bases between them. The CDR3 loop is CASSLIQPYSPLHF. In nucleotides, the CDR3 is TGTGCCAGCAGTTTAATACAACCTTATTCACCCCTCCACTTT. Supplemented by reference TRBV28 and TRBJ1-6, the full variable domain reads DVKVTQSSRYLVKRTGEKVFLECVQDMDHENMFWYRQDPGLGLRLIYFSYDVKMKEKGDIPEGYSVSREKKERFSLILESASTNQTSMYLCASSLIQPYSPLHFGNGTRLTVT.

This clone has a single count. Additional DNA sequences in this sample encode the identical CDR3. J is TRBJ1-6 and V is TRBV15; TRBD1 matches 9 bases. CDR1 is LNHNV and CDR2 is YYDKDF in the germline V gene (reference sequence). V lost 0 bases to trimming and J lost 7 bases; unmatched junction nucleotides: 1. The CDR3 is 15 amino acids. Here the CDR3 reads CATSREDRGNSPLHF. The CDR3 nucleotides are TGTGCCACCAGCAGAGAGGACAGGGGAAATTCACCCCTCCACTTT.

This chain joins TRBV18 and TRBJ2-5; TRBD1 is a possible D gene (6 bases). The CDR3 totals 15 residues. V gave up 2 bases and J gave up 4 bases, with 14 bases separating them. The germline gives CDR1 KGHSH, CDR2 LQKENI. The CDR3 nucleotides are TGTGCCAGCTCACCAAGTGAAGCCAGGGGAGAGACCCAGTACTTC. This sequence encodes CASSPSEARGETQYF.

The chain combines TRBV19 with TRBJ1-1; D gene unclear. The CDR3 totals 13 residues. V dropped 1 base and J dropped 6 bases, with 9 bases sitting between them. Germline V gene lookup returns CDR1 LNHDA and CDR2 SQIVND (reference sequence). The CDR3 sequence is CASSIAGRAEAFF. CDR3 coding DNA: TGTGCCAGTAGTATAGCGGGGAGGGCTGAAGCTTTCTTT.

This rearrangement joins TRBV11-2 to TRBJ1-2; no firm D call. The CDR3 is made up of 12 amino acids. CDR1 and CDR2 from the germline V gene are SGHAT and FQNNGV. Trimming took 3 bases from V and 2 from J, leaving 4 bases between them. The CDR3 here is CASSFSNYGYTF. The CDR3 DNA reads as TGTGCCAGCAGCTTCTCCAACTATGGCTACACCTTC.

This sequence joins TRBV19 and TRBJ1-5; TRBD1 matches at 8 bases. This CDR3 contains 14 residues. CDR1 is LNHDA, CDR2 SQIVND, per germline (reference sequence). The junction had 7 bases not matched to a gene; V was cut back by 5 bases and J by 7 bases. CDR3 bases: TGTGCCAGTAGTTCCCCGACAGGGGCACAGCCCCAGCATTTT. It yields the protein CASSSPTGAQPQHF.

This sequence joins TRBV28 and TRBJ1-1; TRBD1 matches 7 bases. Germline V gene lookup returns CDR1 MDHEN and CDR2 SYDVKM. V dropped 5 bases and J dropped 4; count of bases not matched to a gene: 7. This CDR3 contains 14 residues. Written as DNA, the CDR3 is TGTGCCAGCAGTATACAGGGGAAGGGCACTGAAGCTTTCTTT. This codes for CASSIQGKGTEAFF. The full variable domain, rest sourced from reference TRBV28 and TRBJ1-1, is DVKVTQSSRYLVKRTGEKVFLECVQDMDHENMFWYRQDPGLGLRLIYFSYDVKMKEKGDIPEGYSVSREKKERFSLILESASTNQTSMYLCASSIQGKGTEAFFGQGTRLTVV.

The chain links TRBV5-5 to TRBJ1-6; maybe TRBD1 (6 bases). With 7 bases removed from V and 6 bases from J, the gap between germline ends came to 17 bases. Germline V gene sequence: CDR1 SGHKS, CDR2 YYEKEE (reference sequence). CDR3 length: 15 residues. For the CDR3, the DNA is TGTGCCAGCTCCTTACAGGGACCTCCTAATTCACCCCTCCACTTT. Protein: CASSLQGPPNSPLHF.

The chain couples TRBV5-1 to TRBJ2-7; the D is unclear. V was trimmed by 0 bases and J by 1 base, leaving 11 bases between them. CDR1 and CDR2 from the germline V gene are SGHRS and YFSETQ. This CDR3 comprises 15 residues. CDR3 in DNA: TGCGCCAGCAGCTTGGAGCCTAGTCGGTCCTACGAGCAGTACTTC. Translation: CASSLEPSRSYEQYF. Complete variable domain (other parts from reference TRBV5-1 and TRBJ2-7): KAGVTQTPRYLIKTRGQQVTLSCSPISGHRSVSWYQQTPGQGLQFLFEYFSETQRNKGNFPGRFSGRQFSNSRSEMNVSTLELGDSALYLCASSLEPSRSYEQYFGPGTRLTVT.

The chain uses TRBV5-8 and TRBJ1-2, with 7 bases fitting TRBD1. Per the germline V gene, CDR1 is SGHTS and CDR2 is YDEGEE. V lost 3 bases, J lost 8 bases, and 10 bases stayed unmatched. The CDR3 is 14 residues long. The CDR3 spells CASSSPDRARGYTF. CDR3 nucleotides: TGTGCCAGCAGCTCACCAGACAGGGCTCGGGGCTACACCTTC.

The chain employs TRBV7-3 and TRBJ2-7; 9 bases line up with TRBD2. The CDR3 length is 16 residues. V was pared by 5 bases and J by 1 base, with 9 bases of the junction left unmatched. Looked up from germline, CDR1 is SGHTA and CDR2 is FQGTGA. CDR3 sequence: CASSQKTSGDSYEQYF. In DNA form, the CDR3 reads TGTGCCAGCAGCCAAAAGACTAGCGGAGATTCCTACGAGCAGTACTTC.

V is TRBV6-2 or TRBV6-3 and J is TRBJ1-2; the match to TRBD1 covers 9 bases. V dropped 5 bases and J dropped 4; count of bases not matched to a gene: 8. CDR3 length: 15 residues. The germline CDR1 and CDR2 sequences are MNHEY and SVGEGT. CDR3 amino acids: CASSGGQGLIYGYTF. Here the CDR3 DNA reads TGTGCCAGCAGTGGGGGACAGGGATTAATCTATGGCTACACCTTC.

The V call is TRBV11-2, the J call TRBJ2-1; D remains unclear. Trimming left V 0 bases short and J 9 bases short, with 9 bases between. From germline, CDR1 is SGHAT and CDR2 FQNNGV. The CDR3 runs to 13 residues. The CDR3 DNA reads as TGTGCCAGCAGCTTAGACTACCGAGGTGAGCAGTTCTTC. It encodes CASSLDYRGEQFF.

The rearrangement joins TRBV5-1 to TRBJ1-1; no reliable D call. The ends were cut back, 4 bases at V and 0 bases at J, with 13 bases in the middle. The CDR3 length is 15 residues. CDR1 is SGHRS, CDR2 YFSETQ, per germline. The CDR3 DNA follows: TGCGCCAGCAGCCCGGACGGGGATCTGAACACTGAAGCTTTCTTT. This codes for CASSPDGDLNTEAFF.

As DNA, the CDR3 is TGTGCCAGCAGCTTAGAAACAGGCGATGAGCAGTTCTTC. It encodes CASSLETGDEQFF. The chain carries TRBV7-6 and TRBJ2-1, with a possible D match to TRBD1 (5 bases). Germline V CDR1 and CDR2: SGHVS, FNYEAQ. The CDR3 runs to 13 residues. V dropped 1 base and J dropped 8 bases, with 9 bases sitting between them.

The chain combines TRBV2 with TRBJ1-4; TRBD1 aligns across 7 bases. The germline V gene has CDR1 SNHLY and CDR2 FYNNEI. With 4 bases clipped from V and 5 bases from J, the junction kept 10 bases outside the gene matches. The CDR3 contains 16 residues. DNA for the CDR3: TGTGCCAGCAGTGGGGGGCCGGGACAGAGAAATGAAAAACTGTTTTTT. This codes for CASSGGPGQRNEKLFF.

The chain has TRBV7-9 and TRBJ1-5; maybe TRBD1 (6 bases). The CDR3 runs to 15 residues. CDR1 is SEHNR, CDR2 FQNEAQ, per germline (reference sequence). Trimming pared 1 base from V and 6 bases from J, leaving 13 bases between. In DNA, the CDR3 is TGTGCCAGCAGCTTAGGATCGGGGGGGCTTCAGCCCCAGCATTTT. The encoded protein is CASSLGSGGLQPQHF.

This clone has a single count. Here the CDR3 reads CASSPRTSQETQYF. DNA of the CDR3: TGTGCCAGCAGCCCACGGACTAGCCAAGAGACCCAGTACTTC. J is TRBJ2-5 and V is TRBV9; 7 bases fit TRBD2. Trimming cost V 4 bases and J 1 base; bases outside gene matches: 4. Germline CDR1 and CDR2: SGDLS and YYNGEE. CDR3 length: 14 residues.

V gene TRBV12-1 combines with J gene TRBJ2-5; the D segment call TRBD2 is taken from the table without a DNA check. TRBV12-1 is recorded as a pseudogene. This CDR3 is 17 amino acids long. The CDR3 loop reads CASSKIISGSRRETQYF. The DNA of the CDR3 is TGTGCCAGCAGCAAGATTATAAGCGGGTCCAGACGAGAGACCCAGTACTTC.

This chain uses TRBV7-2 with TRBJ1-2, with TRBD1 matching over 7 bases. Germline CDR1 is SGHTA and CDR2 is FQGNSA. V shed 4 bases, J shed 5 bases, and the junction held 10 bases outside the gene matches. The CDR3 is 15 residues long. The CDR3 protein is CASSSLGTVEYGYTF. CDR3 sequence (DNA): TGTGCCAGCAGCTCGTTAGGGACAGTCGAGTATGGCTACACCTTC.

This chain links TRBV2 with TRBJ1-4, with D perhaps matching TRBD1 (6 bases). The length of the CDR3 is 15 residues. Germline V gives CDR1 SNHLY, CDR2 FYNNEI. V was cut by 3 bases and J by 6 bases, with 14 bases left in between. CDR3 in amino acids: CASSEKGGWHEKLFF. In DNA, the CDR3 is TGTGCCAGCAGTGAGAAGGGGGGGTGGCATGAAAAACTGTTTTTT.

The chain combines TRBV4-2 with TRBJ2-2; 10 bases fit TRBD2. The CDR3 extends over 17 amino acids. Germline CDR1 reads LGHNA; CDR2 reads YNFKEQ. V trimming: 0 bases; J trimming: 2 bases; junction bases outside the gene matches: 3. CDR3: CASSQEVAGGNTGELFF. CDR3 nucleotide sequence: TGTGCCAGCAGCCAAGAAGTAGCGGGAGGAAACACCGGGGAGCTGTTTTTT.